This T cell receptor (beta chain) was documented in a study of blood T cell repertoires in COVID-19. For the study at large: T cells, B-cell-depleted T cells, or PBMCs supplied cDNA or gDNA.

Recruits, aged roughly 18 to 95 years, lived in about two dozen US areas. Germline values: CDR1 SQVTM, CDR2 ANQGSEA. Between the trimmed V and J ends, which lost 7 bases and 2 bases, there was a span of 15 bases. This CDR3 is built from 13 residues. Sequencing was performed with immunoSEQ multiplex PCR; in TCRdb, only in-frame clones are kept and a portion is missing. The table has approximately 360,000 clones, more than 75% seen once; the top ten hold more than 0.9%. The chain couples TRBV29-1 to TRBJ2-7; maybe TRBD1 (6 bases). Sequenced: PBMCs or T cells enriched from blood (not recorded which). The sequence was collected from a young woman with acute COVID-19. For the CDR3, the DNA is TGCAGCGCCACCTCGGGACAAACCTACGAGCAGTACTTC. Translated, it gives CSATSGQTYEQYF.